These 4 T cell receptor beta chains originate from one sample sequenced in a study of Ad26.COV2.S vaccination and SARS-CoV-2 variants. Sequenced by immunoSEQ multiplex PCR; TCRdb stores in-frame clones only, minus some. The table shows about 350,000 clones, with less than 90% occurring only once. Treatment reported: about 20 received Ad26.COV2.S at low or high dose, single or two shots; about 5 received placebo; per-sample allocation not given. Sampling took place 63 days after the first vaccine or placebo injection. The sequenced sample was peripheral blood, obtained in a trial of Ad26.COV2.S vaccine versus placebo. These receptors all stem from a person aged 18-65 years who received the Ad26.COV2.S COVID-19 vaccine or a placebo.

This rearrangement joins TRBV7-2 to TRBJ1-6; D is ambiguous. The CDR3 consists of 14 residues. Germline CDR1 is SGHTA and CDR2 is FQGNSA. V lost 5 bases and J lost 7, with 12 bases in between. CDR3 bases: TGTGCCAGCAGCGCGGACGGTAGAAATTCACCCCTCCACTTT. Protein product: CASSADGRNSPLHF.

The chain joins TRBV5-6 to TRBJ1-1; weak D call: TRBD1 (5 bases). Trimming shortened V by 6 bases and J by 4 bases, and 13 bases separated the two germline ends. CDR1 SGHDT and CDR2 YYEEEE come from the germline V gene. The CDR3 runs 13 residues. The CDR3 DNA reads TGTGCCAGCACCTCGGCGAGGGGCACTGAAGCTTTCTTT. Translated: CASTSARGTEAFF.

The rearrangement joins TRBV27 to TRBJ2-7; TRBD1 is a possible D gene (7 bases). The germline gives CDR1 MNHEY, CDR2 SMNVEV (reference sequence). The CDR3 contains 14 residues. The germline V and J ends were trimmed by 2 bases and 3 bases, with 11 bases remaining between them. The CDR3, as DNA: TGTGCCAGCAGTTTAGACCAGGGGGGCTACGAGCAGTACTTC. It yields the protein CASSLDQGGYEQYF.

This chain connects TRBV7-2 to TRBJ2-3, with unresolved D. In germline, CDR1 is SGHTA, CDR2 FQGNSA. V shed 1 base and J shed 7 bases, with 21 bases lying between them. The CDR3 is 17 amino acids. Written as DNA, the CDR3 is TGTGCCAGCAGCTTAGAACGTAACCCCCCCCACGAAAATACGCAGTATTTT. Translating it yields CASSLERNPPHENTQYF.